This TCR beta chain originates from a study of shared clonotypes between healthy human individuals. Background on the study: CD4 naive and CD4 memory each took three plates per donor, while CD8 naive took two and CD8 memory one.

The method was immunoSEQ multiplex PCR; TCRdb's version includes in-frame clones alone and lacks a portion of them. The sample holds 170,000 or so clones, approximately 60% seen once. Germline trimming cut 0 bases from V and 1 base from J; bases unmatched to any gene: 3. The CDR3 contains 15 residues. Germline V gene lookup returns CDR1 SGHNT and CDR2 YYREEE (reference sequence). The TCR sequence derives from a man aged 30 to 45 in good health. The sequencing input was memory CD4+ T cells sorted from blood. Described subset: CD45RA-negative fraction. This rearrangement joins TRBV5-4 to TRBJ1-1; TRBD1 matches at 7 bases. The CDR3 nucleotides are TGTGCCAGCAGCTTGGCCGACAGGGAGAACACTGAAGCTTTCTTT. Encoded protein: CASSLADRENTEAFF.